This is a list of T cell receptor beta chains from one sample in a study of cytomegalovirus exposure and HLA in healthy donors. Some clones are missing from TCRdb's copy, which holds only in-frame ones; the method was immunoSEQ multiplex PCR. The sample includes 90,000 to 140,000 clones, approximately 11% of them seen just once. Sequenced sample: PBMCs. The receptors shown here come from a middle-aged man in good health and CMV-seropositive. Both conserved end residues are part of each CDR3. Fields, in order: clone size, V gene, D gene, J gene, CDR3 length, CDR3 protein, CDR3 DNA. The D gene is left open where the match is weak. Clone size, where shown, is once, few, many, or a class for clones that have expanded.

few,TRBV11-3,-,TRBJ2-2,17,CASSLVGKGENTGELFF,TGTGCCAGCAGCTTAGTCGGCAAGGGGGAAAACACCGGGGAGCTGTTTTTT
-,TRBV18,TRBD1,TRBJ1-1,13,CASGGRGDTEAFF,TGTGCCAGCGGAGGCAGGGGGGACACTGAAGCTTTCTTT
few,TRBV6-1,-,TRBJ2-7,15,CASSDRQRLSYEQYF,TGTGCCAGCAGTGACCGACAGAGACTCTCCTACGAGCAGTACTTC
few,TRBV28,TRBD2,TRBJ2-5,13,CASTTGGQETQYF,TGTGCCAGCACCACGGGAGGACAAGAGACCCAGTACTTC
few,TRBV4-1,TRBD1,TRBJ1-4,15,CASSQMTGGQEKLFF,TGCGCCAGCAGCCAAATGACAGGGGGACAGGAAAAACTGTTTTTT
few,TRBV7-9,TRBD1,TRBJ1-1,16,CASSPRTGGGNTEAFF,TGTGCCAGCAGCCCAAGGACAGGGGGCGGAAACACTGAAGCTTTCTTT
few,TRBV6-1,TRBD2,TRBJ2-1,19,CASSELSGRARGPYNEQFF,TGTGCCAGCAGTGAGCTTAGCGGGAGGGCCAGGGGGCCCTACAATGAGCAGTTCTTC
few,TRBV28,TRBD2,TRBJ2-2,15,CASSLAGANTGELFF,TGTGCCAGCAGTCTAGCGGGGGCGAACACCGGGGAGCTGTTTTTT
-,TRBV19,TRBD1,TRBJ1-1,16,CASSNAGQGYEPEAFF,TGTGCCAGTAGTAATGCGGGACAGGGCTATGAACCTGAAGCTTTCTTT
-,TRBV6-5,-,TRBJ2-1,15,CASSYERRGDNEQFF,TGTGCCAGCAGTTACGAGCGCCGGGGTGACAATGAGCAGTTCTTC
-,TRBV5-1,-,TRBJ2-2,15,CASSLMGLNTGELFF,TGCGCCAGCAGCCTAATGGGACTTAACACCGGGGAGCTGTTTTTT
few,TRBV25-1,-,TRBJ2-7,13,CASSEKELYEQYF,TGTGCCAGCAGTGAAAAAGAGTTGTACGAGCAGTACTTC
-,TRBV2,TRBD2,TRBJ2-3,15,CASRPSGTYTDTQYF,TGTGCCAGCAGGCCTAGCGGGACATACACAGATACGCAGTATTTT
-,TRBV2,-,TRBJ1-6,13,CASSDGLNSPLHF,TGTGCCAGCAGTGACGGTTTGAATTCACCCCTCCACTTT
-,TRBV4-1,TRBD2,TRBJ2-3,15,CASSRLRGGTDTQYF,TGCGCCAGCAGCCGTTTACGGGGGGGCACAGATACGCAGTATTTT
few,TRBV9,-,TRBJ2-2,14,CASSVDGWSGELFF,TGTGCCAGCAGCGTAGATGGCTGGTCCGGGGAGCTGTTTTTT
-,TRBV27,TRBD2,TRBJ2-1,14,CASLGATGGNEQFF,TGTGCCAGCCTGGGGGCCACGGGGGGGAATGAGCAGTTCTTC
few,TRBV7-8,TRBD2,TRBJ2-1,16,CASSLVTSGFVDEQFF,TGTGCCAGCAGCTTAGTGACTAGCGGTTTTGTCGATGAGCAGTTCTTC
-,TRBV10-3,-,TRBJ2-4,14,CAISEDRDKNIQYF,TGTGCCATCAGTGAGGACCGGGACAAAAACATTCAGTACTTC
-,TRBV10-3,TRBD1,TRBJ1-1,14,CAIRSWDSNTEAFF,TGTGCCATCAGAAGTTGGGACAGCAACACTGAAGCTTTCTTT
-,TRBV7-9,-,TRBJ1-2,16,CASSPTGSYVNYGYTF,TGTGCCAGCAGCCCCACAGGGTCTTATGTTAACTATGGCTACACCTTC
-,TRBV4-3,TRBD1,TRBJ2-5,17,CASSQDTPPLQGETQYF,TGCGCCAGCAGCCAAGATACCCCCCCGTTACAGGGGGAGACCCAGTACTTC
-,TRBV11-3,TRBD1,TRBJ2-2,18,CASSFGTRDRSNTGELFF,TGTGCCAGCAGCTTCGGAACCCGGGACAGATCGAACACCGGGGAGCTGTTTTTT
few,TRBV4-1,TRBD2,TRBJ2-1,17,CASSQDRLAGGENEQFF,TGCGCCAGCAGCCAAGATCGACTAGCGGGAGGCGAGAATGAGCAGTTCTTC
few,TRBV5-1,-,TRBJ2-1,16,CASSPRGRSSYNEQFF,TGCGCCAGCAGCCCCCGGGGGAGGAGCTCCTACAATGAGCAGTTCTTC
-,TRBV7-3,-,TRBJ2-7,17,CASSLWGPSAGKYEQYF,TGTGCCAGCAGCTTATGGGGACCTAGTGCGGGGAAATACGAGCAGTACTTC
few,TRBV18,-,TRBJ2-1,16,CASSPGVGSSYNEQFF,TGTGCCAGCTCACCCGGGGTCGGGAGCTCCTACAATGAGCAGTTCTTC
-,TRBV9,-,TRBJ2-2,16,CASSVAGGSNTGELFF,TGTGCCAGCAGCGTAGCAGGGGGGAGTAACACCGGGGAGCTGTTTTTT